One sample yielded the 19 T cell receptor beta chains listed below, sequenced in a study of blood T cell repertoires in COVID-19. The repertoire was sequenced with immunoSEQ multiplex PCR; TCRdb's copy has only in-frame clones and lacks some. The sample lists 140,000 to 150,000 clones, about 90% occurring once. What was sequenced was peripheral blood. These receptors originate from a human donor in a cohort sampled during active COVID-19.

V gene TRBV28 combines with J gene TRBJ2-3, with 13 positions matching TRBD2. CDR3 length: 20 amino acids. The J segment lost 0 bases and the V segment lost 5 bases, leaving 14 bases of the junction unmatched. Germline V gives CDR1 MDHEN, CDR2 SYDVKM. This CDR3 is CASSLGTSGANYRSTDTQYF. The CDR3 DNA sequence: TGTGCCAGCAGTCTAGGGACTAGCGGGGCCAACTACCGTAGCACAGATACGCAGTATTTT. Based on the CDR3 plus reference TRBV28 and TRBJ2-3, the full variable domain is DVKVTQSSRYLVKRTGEKVFLECVQDMDHENMFWYRQDPGLGLRLIYFSYDVKMKEKGDIPEGYSVSREKKERFSLILESASTNQTSMYLCASSLGTSGANYRSTDTQYFGPGTRLTVL.

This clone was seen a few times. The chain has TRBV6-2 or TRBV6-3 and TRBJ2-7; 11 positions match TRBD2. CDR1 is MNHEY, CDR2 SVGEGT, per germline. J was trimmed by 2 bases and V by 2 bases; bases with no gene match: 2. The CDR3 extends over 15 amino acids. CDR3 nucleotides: TGTGCCAGCAGTTACATAGCGGGGGGGACCTACGAGCAGTACTTC. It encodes CASSYIAGGTYEQYF.

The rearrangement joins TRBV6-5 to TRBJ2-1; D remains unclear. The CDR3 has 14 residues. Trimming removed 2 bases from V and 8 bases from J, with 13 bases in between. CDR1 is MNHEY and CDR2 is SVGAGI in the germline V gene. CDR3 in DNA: TGTGCCAGCAGTTACGCCCCGAGGCCACATGAGCAGTTCTTC. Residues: CASSYAPRPHEQFF.

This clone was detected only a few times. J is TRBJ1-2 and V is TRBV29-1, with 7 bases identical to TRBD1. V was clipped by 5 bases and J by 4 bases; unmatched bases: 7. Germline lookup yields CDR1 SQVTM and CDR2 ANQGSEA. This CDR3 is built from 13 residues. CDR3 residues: CSVHRGEGYGYTF. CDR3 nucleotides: TGCAGCGTTCACAGGGGAGAGGGCTATGGCTACACCTTC.

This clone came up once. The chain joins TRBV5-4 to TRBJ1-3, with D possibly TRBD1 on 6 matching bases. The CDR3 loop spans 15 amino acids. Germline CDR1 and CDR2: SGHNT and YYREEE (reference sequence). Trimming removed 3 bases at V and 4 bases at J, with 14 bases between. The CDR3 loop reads CASSSGTQNGNTIYF. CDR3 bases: TGTGCCAGCAGCTCCGGGACACAGAACGGAAACACCATATATTTT.

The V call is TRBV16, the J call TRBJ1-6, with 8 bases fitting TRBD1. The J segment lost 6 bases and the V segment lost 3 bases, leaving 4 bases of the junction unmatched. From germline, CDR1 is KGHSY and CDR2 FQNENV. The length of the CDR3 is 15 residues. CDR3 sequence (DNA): TGTGCCAGCAGCCACGCAGACAGGGGTAATTCACCCCTCCACTTT. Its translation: CASSHADRGNSPLHF.

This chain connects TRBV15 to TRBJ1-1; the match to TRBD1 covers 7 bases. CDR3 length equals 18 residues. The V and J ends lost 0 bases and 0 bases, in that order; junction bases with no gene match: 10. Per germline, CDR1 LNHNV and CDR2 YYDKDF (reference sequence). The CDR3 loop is CATSRDWGQTLMNTEAFF. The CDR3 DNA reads TGTGCCACCAGCAGAGATTGGGGACAGACTTTGATGAACACTGAAGCTTTCTTT.

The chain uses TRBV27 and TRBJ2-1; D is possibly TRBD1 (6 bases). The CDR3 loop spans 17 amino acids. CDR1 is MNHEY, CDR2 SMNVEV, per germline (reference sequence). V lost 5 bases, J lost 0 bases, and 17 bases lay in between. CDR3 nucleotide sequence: TGTGCCAGCAGTCCTGACCTCGACAGGAGCTCCTACAATGAGCAGTTCTTC. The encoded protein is CASSPDLDRSSYNEQFF.

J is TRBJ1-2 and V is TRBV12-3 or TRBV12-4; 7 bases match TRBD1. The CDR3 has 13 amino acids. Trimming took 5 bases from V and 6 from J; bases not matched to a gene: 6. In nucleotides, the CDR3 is TGTGCCAGCAGTCGAACAGGGACAGATGGCTACACCTTC. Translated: CASSRTGTDGYTF.

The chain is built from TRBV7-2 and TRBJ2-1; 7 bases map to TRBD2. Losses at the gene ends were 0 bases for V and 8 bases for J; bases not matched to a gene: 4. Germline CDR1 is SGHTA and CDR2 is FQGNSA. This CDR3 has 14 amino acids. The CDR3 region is CASSLAGGRYEQFF. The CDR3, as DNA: TGTGCCAGCAGCTTAGCGGGAGGGAGGTATGAGCAGTTCTTC.

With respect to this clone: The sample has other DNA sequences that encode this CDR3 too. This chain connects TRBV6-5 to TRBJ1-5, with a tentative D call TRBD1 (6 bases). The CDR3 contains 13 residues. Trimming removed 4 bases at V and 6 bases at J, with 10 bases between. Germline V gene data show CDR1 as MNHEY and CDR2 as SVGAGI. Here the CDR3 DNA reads TGTGCCAGCAGTTCAAGGGGGGGTCAGCCCCAGCATTTT. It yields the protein CASSSRGGQPQHF.

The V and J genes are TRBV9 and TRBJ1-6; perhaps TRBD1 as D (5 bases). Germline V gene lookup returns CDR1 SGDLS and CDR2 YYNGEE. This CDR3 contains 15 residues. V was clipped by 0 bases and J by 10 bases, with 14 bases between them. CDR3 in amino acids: CASSVGLSGGSPLHF. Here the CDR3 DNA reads TGTGCCAGCAGCGTAGGGCTGTCGGGGGGATCACCCCTCCACTTT.

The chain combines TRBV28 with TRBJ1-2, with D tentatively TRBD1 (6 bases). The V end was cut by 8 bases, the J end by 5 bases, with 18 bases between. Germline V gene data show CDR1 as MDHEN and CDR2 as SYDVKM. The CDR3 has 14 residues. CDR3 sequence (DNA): TGTGCCAGCCTCGGCCATAGAGGGGGTTATGGCTACACCTTC. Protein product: CASLGHRGGYGYTF.

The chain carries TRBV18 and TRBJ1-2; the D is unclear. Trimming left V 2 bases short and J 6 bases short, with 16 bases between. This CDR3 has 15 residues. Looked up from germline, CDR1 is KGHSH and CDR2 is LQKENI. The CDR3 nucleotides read TGTGCCAGCTCACCAACCCCGGGGTCGGGGAATGGCTACACCTTC. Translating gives CASSPTPGSGNGYTF.

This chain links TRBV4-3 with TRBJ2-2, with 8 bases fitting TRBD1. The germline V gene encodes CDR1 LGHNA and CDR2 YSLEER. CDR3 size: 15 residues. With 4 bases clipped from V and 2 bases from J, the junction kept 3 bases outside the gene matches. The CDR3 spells CASSLGQANTGELFF. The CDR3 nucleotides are TGCGCCAGCAGCCTGGGACAGGCTAACACCGGGGAGCTGTTTTTT.

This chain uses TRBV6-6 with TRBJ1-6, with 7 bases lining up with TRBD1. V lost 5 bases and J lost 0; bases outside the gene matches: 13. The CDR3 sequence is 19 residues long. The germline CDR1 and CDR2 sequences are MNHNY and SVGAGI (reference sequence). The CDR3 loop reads CASSPRQGLTSSYNSPLHF. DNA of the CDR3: TGTGCCAGCAGTCCCCGACAGGGCCTTACCAGCTCCTATAATTCACCCCTCCACTTT.

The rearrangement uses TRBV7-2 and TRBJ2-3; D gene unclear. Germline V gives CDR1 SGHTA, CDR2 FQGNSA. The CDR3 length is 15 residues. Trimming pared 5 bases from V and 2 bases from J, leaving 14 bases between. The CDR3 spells CASSPDRSFTDTQYF. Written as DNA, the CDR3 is TGTGCCAGCAGCCCCGATCGGTCCTTCACAGATACGCAGTATTTT.

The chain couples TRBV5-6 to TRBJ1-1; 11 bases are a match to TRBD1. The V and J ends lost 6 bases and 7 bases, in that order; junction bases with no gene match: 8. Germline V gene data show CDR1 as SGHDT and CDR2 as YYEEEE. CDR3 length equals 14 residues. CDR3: CASTWTGGYDEAFF. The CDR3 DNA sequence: TGTGCCAGCACGTGGACAGGGGGCTATGATGAAGCTTTCTTT.

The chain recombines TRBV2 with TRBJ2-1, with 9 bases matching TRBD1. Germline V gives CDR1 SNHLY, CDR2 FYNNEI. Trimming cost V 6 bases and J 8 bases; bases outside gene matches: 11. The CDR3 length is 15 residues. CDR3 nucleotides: TGTGCCAGCAGCGCGGACAGGGGCCCCTGGCATGAGCAGTTCTTC. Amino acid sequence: CASSADRGPWHEQFF.